What follows describes a single T cell receptor beta chain. CDR3 length: 14 amino acids. V lost 3 bases, J lost 9 bases, and 14 bases lay in between. From germline, CDR1 is MNHEY and CDR2 SMNVEV (reference sequence). These data belong to a study of blood T cell repertoires in COVID-19. Clones were sequenced by immunoSEQ multiplex PCR, and TCRdb holds only the in-frame ones, with some missing. Here the sample spans 65,000 to 100,000 clones, about 88% being singletons. The gene calls are TRBV27 and TRBJ2-2, with D uncertain. The material sequenced was peripheral blood. The source is a man between 45 and 60 years old with acute or convalescent COVID-19. The CDR3, as DNA: TGTGCCAGCAGTTTCTTTTCTTCTATCCGGGAGCTGTTTTTT. It is translated as CASSFFSSIRELFF.